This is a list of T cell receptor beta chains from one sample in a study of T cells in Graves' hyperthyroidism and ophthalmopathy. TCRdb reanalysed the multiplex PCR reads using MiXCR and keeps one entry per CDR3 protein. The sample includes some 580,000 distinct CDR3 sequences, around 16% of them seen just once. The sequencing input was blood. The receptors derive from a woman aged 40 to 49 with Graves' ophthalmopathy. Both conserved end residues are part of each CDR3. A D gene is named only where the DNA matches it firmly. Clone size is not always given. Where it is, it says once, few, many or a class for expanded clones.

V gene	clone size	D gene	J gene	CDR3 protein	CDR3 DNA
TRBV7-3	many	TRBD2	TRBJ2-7	CASSLDSSGNYEQYF	TGTGCCAGCAGCTTAGACTCCAGCGGGAACTACGAGCAGTACTTC
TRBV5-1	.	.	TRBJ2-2	CASSLAVVGGTGELFF	TGCGCCAGCAGCTTGGCGGTCGTGGGGGGCACCGGGGAGCTGTTTTTT
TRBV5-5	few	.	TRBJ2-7	CASSFGTTLTYEQYF	TGTGCCAGCAGCTTCGGCACCACGCTGACCTACGAGCAGTACTTC
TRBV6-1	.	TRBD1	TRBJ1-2	CASSEGGGTVYGYTF	TGTGCCAGCAGTGAAGGAGGGGGGACAGTCTATGGCTACACCTTC
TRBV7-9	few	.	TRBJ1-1	CAISGVLGSMNTEAFF	TGTGCCATCTCGGGGGTTTTAGGCTCCATGAACACTGAAGCTTTCTTT
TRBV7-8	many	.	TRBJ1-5	CASSLGAWGNQPQHF	TGTGCCAGCAGCTTAGGGGCATGGGGCAATCAGCCCCAGCATTTT
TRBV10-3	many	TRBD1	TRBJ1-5	CASGQGNQPQHF	TGTGCCTCAGGACAGGGTAATCAGCCCCAGCATTTT
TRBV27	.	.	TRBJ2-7	CASSSSEYYEQYF	TGTGCCAGCAGTTCCTCCGAATACTACGAGCAGTACTTC
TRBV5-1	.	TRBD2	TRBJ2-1	CASSPGLAALRDEQFF	TGCGCCAGCAGCCCCGGACTAGCGGCCCTGAGGGACGAGCAGTTCTTC
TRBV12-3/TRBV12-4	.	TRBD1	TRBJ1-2	CASSSQGKGYTF	TGTGCCAGCAGTTCACAGGGGAAAGGCTACACCTTC
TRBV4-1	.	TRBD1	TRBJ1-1	CASSQDGTGGGEAFF	TGCGCCAGCAGCCAAGACGGGACAGGGGGCGGTGAAGCTTTCTTT
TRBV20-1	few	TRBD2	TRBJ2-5	CSATSGSFSETQYF	TGCAGTGCTACTAGCGGGAGTTTCTCCGAGACCCAGTACTTC
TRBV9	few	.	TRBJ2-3	CASSVRGEGRFSDTQYF	TGTGCCAGCAGCGTAAGGGGGGAGGGGCGCTTCTCAGATACGCAGTATTTT
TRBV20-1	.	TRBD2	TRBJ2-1	CSAGAGESFNEQFF	TGCAGTGCTGGAGCGGGAGAGTCGTTCAATGAGCAGTTCTTC
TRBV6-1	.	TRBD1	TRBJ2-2	CASSNRQGGTGELFF	TGTGCCAGCAGCAATAGACAGGGGGGCACCGGGGAGCTGTTTTTT
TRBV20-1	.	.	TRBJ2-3	CSAMRGPAPDTQYF	TGCAGTGCTATGCGGGGCCCCGCGCCAGATACGCAGTATTTT
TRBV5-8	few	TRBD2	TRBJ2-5	CASSFMNAGGQETQYF	TGTGCCAGCAGCTTTATGAACGCGGGGGGCCAAGAGACCCAGTACTTC
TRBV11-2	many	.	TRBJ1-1	CASSLGIDEAFF	TGTGCCAGCAGCTTAGGAATAGATGAAGCTTTCTTT
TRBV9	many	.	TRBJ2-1	CASSVRLGAGEQFF	TGTGCCAGCAGCGTCCGACTAGGGGCGGGTGAGCAGTTCTTC
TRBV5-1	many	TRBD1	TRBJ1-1	CASSLGQGVITEAFF	TGCGCCAGCAGCTTGGGACAGGGGGTGATTACTGAAGCTTTCTTT
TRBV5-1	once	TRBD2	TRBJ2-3	CASSLEGSGSSDTQYF	TGCGCCAGCAGCTTGGAGGGTAGCGGGAGTTCAGATACGCAGTATTTT
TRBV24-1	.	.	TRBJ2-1	CATSGGAGFEQFF	TGTGCCACCAGTGGAGGAGCCGGGTTTGAGCAGTTCTTC
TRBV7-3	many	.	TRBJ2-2	CASSTGDRRTNTGELFF	TGTGCCAGCAGCACCGGTGACAGGAGAACGAACACCGGGGAGCTGTTTTTT
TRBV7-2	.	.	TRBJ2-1	CASTPGEGYNEQFF	TGTGCCAGCACCCCAGGGGAGGGCTACAATGAGCAGTTCTTC
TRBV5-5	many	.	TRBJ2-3	CASSSLLGEGDTQYF	TGTGCCAGCAGCTCGCTCCTGGGGGAAGGGGATACGCAGTATTTT
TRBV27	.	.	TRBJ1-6	CASRGADNSPLHF	TGTGCCAGCAGGGGGGCAGACAATTCACCCCTCCACTTT
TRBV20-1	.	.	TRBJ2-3	CSAREITDTQYF	TGCAGTGCTAGAGAAATCACAGATACGCAGTATTTT
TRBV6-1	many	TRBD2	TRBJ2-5	CASRSGGIETQYF	TGTGCCAGCAGGTCGGGAGGCATAGAGACCCAGTACTTC
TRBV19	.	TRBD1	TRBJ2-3	CASSLRQGGTTDTQYF	TGTGCCAGTAGTTTACGACAGGGGGGGACCACAGATACGCAGTATTTT
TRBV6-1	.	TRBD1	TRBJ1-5	CASSEETGGNQPQHF	TGTGCCAGCAGTGAAGAAACAGGGGGCAATCAGCCCCAGCATTTT
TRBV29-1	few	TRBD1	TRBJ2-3	CSVGRQGRTDTQYF	TGCAGCGTTGGGAGACAGGGTCGCACAGATACGCAGTATTTT
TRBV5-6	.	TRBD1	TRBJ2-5	CASSLGQGRLETQYF	TGTGCCAGCAGCTTGGGACAGGGACGGTTAGAGACCCAGTACTTC
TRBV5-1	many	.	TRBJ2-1	CASSLAATREQFF	TGCGCCAGCAGCTTGGCCGCTACGAGGGAGCAGTTCTTC
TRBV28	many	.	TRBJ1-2	CASSPHLTGFYGYTF	TGTGCCAGCAGTCCGCACTTGACGGGCTTCTATGGCTACACCTTC
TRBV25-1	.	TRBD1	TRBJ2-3	CASSVGDRRSDTQYF	TGTGCCAGCAGTGTTGGGGACAGGCGCTCAGATACGCAGTATTTT
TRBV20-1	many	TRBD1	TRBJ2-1	CSAPQGTGLYNEQFF	TGCAGTGCCCCACAAGGGACAGGGCTTTACAATGAGCAGTTCTTC
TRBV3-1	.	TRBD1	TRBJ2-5	CASSHPGQGKTQYF	TGTGCCAGCAGCCATCCGGGACAGGGGAAGACCCAGTACTTC
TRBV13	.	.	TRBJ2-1	CASSLGQAGPYNEQFF	TGTGCCAGCAGCTTAGGCCAGGCAGGCCCCTACAATGAGCAGTTCTTC
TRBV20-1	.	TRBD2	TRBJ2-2	CSARGPFGTSGFANTGELFF	TGCAGTGCTAGAGGTCCATTCGGGACTAGCGGGTTCGCGAACACCGGGGAGCTGTTTTTT
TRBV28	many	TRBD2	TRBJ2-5	CASSLETSGGQYF	TGTGCCAGCAGTTTAGAGACTAGCGGGGGCCAGTACTTC
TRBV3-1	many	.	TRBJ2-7	CASSQAGRSSYEQYF	TGTGCCAGCAGCCAAGCAGGGAGGAGCTCCTACGAGCAGTACTTC
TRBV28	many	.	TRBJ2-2	CATHGRGKDTGELFF	TGTGCCACCCACGGACGGGGGAAAGACACCGGGGAGCTGTTTTTT
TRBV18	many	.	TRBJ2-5	CASSPPQPQETQYF	TGTGCCAGCTCACCACCCCAGCCCCAAGAGACCCAGTACTTC
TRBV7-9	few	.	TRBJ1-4	CASSLASTNEKLFF	TGTGCCAGCAGCTTAGCCTCAACTAATGAAAAACTGTTTTTT
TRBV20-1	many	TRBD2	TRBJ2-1	CSARGGGGGAYNEQFF	TGCAGTGCTAGAGGAGGAGGCGGGGGGGCCTACAATGAGCAGTTCTTC
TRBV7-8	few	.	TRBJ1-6	CASSLEQGRFSSPLHF	TGTGCCAGCAGCTTAGAACAGGGCCGTTTCAGTTCACCCCTCCACTTT